This TCR beta chain was documented in a study of blood T cell repertoires in COVID-19. The CDR3 length is 15 residues. J gave up 7 bases and V 2 bases, and 3 bases lay outside the gene matches. Germline CDR1 KGHSH, CDR2 LQKENI. Profiling relied on immunoSEQ multiplex PCR, and the TCRdb table lists in-frame clones only, not all of them. Of tens of thousands of clones in the sample, 65% to 85% were seen once. The sample taken for sequencing was peripheral blood. This TCR was sampled from a human donor in a cohort sampled during active COVID-19. The chain uses TRBV18 and TRBJ2-2, with 11 bases identical to TRBD2. This CDR3 is CASSPETSGIGELFF. CDR3 DNA sequence: TGTGCCAGCTCACCAGAGACTAGCGGGATCGGGGAGCTGTTTTTT.